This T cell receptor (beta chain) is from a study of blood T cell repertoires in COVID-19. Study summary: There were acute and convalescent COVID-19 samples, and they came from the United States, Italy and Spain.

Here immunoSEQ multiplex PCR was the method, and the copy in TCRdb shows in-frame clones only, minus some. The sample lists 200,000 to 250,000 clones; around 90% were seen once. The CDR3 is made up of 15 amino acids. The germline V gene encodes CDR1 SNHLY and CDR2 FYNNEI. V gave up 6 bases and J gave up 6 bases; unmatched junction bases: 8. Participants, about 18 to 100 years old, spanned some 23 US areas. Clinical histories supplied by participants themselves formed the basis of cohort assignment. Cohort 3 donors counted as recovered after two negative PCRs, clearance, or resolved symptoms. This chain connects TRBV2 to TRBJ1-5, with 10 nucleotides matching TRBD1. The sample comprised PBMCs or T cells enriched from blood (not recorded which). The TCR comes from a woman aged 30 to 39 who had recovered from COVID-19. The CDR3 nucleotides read TGTGCCAGCAGGGGGGGGACAGGGGATGGTCAGCCCCAGCATTTT. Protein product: CASRGGTGDGQPQHF.